Each of the 20 T cell receptor beta chains below was sequenced from the same sample in a study of cytomegalovirus exposure and HLA in healthy donors. Researchers ran the PCR with 60 Vbeta and 13 Jbeta primers. Produced via immunoSEQ multiplex PCR; TCRdb's table is partial and in-frame only. The data contain 80,000 to 95,000 clones, roughly 67% of them seen just once; the ten biggest clones take up around 2%. Material for sequencing was PBMCs. The source is a human donor in good health.

The genes are TRBV5-1 and TRBJ2-7; 9 bases align to TRBD2. V lost 1 base, J lost 6 bases, and 8 bases stayed unmatched. The CDR3 spans 15 residues. Germline-derived CDR1 and CDR2 are SGHRS and YFSETQ. CDR3 loop: CASSLSSGGFGEQYF. CDR3 DNA sequence: TGCGCCAGCAGCTTGTCGAGCGGGGGGTTCGGCGAGCAGTACTTC.

This clone was observed once. The J gene is TRBJ1-1, the V gene TRBV7-3; 7 bases align to TRBD1. V shed 2 bases, J shed 0 bases, and the junction held 6 bases outside the gene matches. Germline-derived CDR1 and CDR2 are SGHTA and FQGTGA. The CDR3 is 16 amino acids. CDR3 in amino acids: CASSLHTGDMNTEAFF. As DNA, the CDR3 is TGTGCCAGCAGCTTACACACAGGGGACATGAACACTGAAGCTTTCTTT.

The V and J genes are TRBV6-5 and TRBJ2-7, with 7 bases lining up with TRBD1. With 6 bases clipped from V and 0 bases from J, the junction kept 2 bases outside the gene matches. This CDR3 has 13 residues. Germline-derived CDR1 and CDR2 are MNHEY and SVGAGI. CDR3 residues: CASRRTGSYEQYF. CDR3 nucleotide sequence: TGTGCCAGCAGACGGACAGGCTCCTACGAGCAGTACTTC.

This chain connects TRBV14 to TRBJ2-7; weak D call: TRBD2 (6 bases). Between the trimmed V and J ends, which lost 3 bases and 4 bases, there was a span of 16 bases. The CDR3 loop spans 15 amino acids. Germline-derived CDR1 and CDR2 are SGHDN and FVKESK. The DNA for the CDR3 is TGTGCCAGCAGCCAGGGCCCCGGGAGTTATTACGAGCAGTACTTC. Amino acids: CASSQGPGSYYEQYF. Full variable domain (rest looked up from reference TRBV14 and TRBJ2-7): EAGVTQFPSHSVIEKGQTVTLRCDPISGHDNLYWYRRVMGKEIKFLLHFVKESKQDESGMPNNRFLAERTGGTYSTLKVQPAELEDSGVYFCASSQGPGSYYEQYFGPGTRLTVT.

This clone showed up just a few times. The DNA of the CDR3 is TGTGCCAGCAGTCAGGGGTTTCCGAGGGACACTGAAGCTTTCTTT. Protein: CASSQGFPRDTEAFF. This chain connects TRBV11-3 to TRBJ1-1, with D possibly being TRBD1 (6 bases). Trimming cost V 6 bases and J 3 bases, with 17 bases left between them. The CDR3 is 15 amino acids. The V gene's germline CDR1 is SGHNT and CDR2 YENEEA.

Concerning this clone itself: At one boundary the junction diverges from the germline segment, which might be a read error. The chain employs TRBV6-5 and TRBJ1-3; 9 bases fit TRBD1. From germline, CDR1 is MNHEY and CDR2 SVGAGI. The CDR3 covers 15 residues. In DNA, the CDR3 is TGTGTCAGCAGTTCCAACCCTGACAGGGGGGACACCATATATTTT. Translating it yields CVSSSNPDRGDTIYF.

J is TRBJ1-3 and V is TRBV18; D is unresolved. There are 16 residues in the CDR3. V shed 2 bases and J shed 2 bases, with 13 bases lying between them. From germline, CDR1 is KGHSH and CDR2 LQKENI. The CDR3 DNA follows: TGTGCCAGCTCACCAACCACGGAGTTTGCTGGAAACACCATATATTTT. Amino acids: CASSPTTEFAGNTIYF.

The V gene is TRBV18, the J gene TRBJ2-5; no definite D call. This CDR3 has 13 residues. The germline gives CDR1 KGHSH, CDR2 LQKENI. V was trimmed by 0 bases and J by 5 bases, leaving 7 bases between them. The CDR3: CASSPPSQETQYF. The CDR3 nucleotides are TGTGCCAGCTCACCACCTAGCCAGGAGACCCAGTACTTC.

This sequence joins TRBV4-2 and TRBJ1-5; weak D call: TRBD1 (5 bases). The CDR3 has 17 amino acids. The V end was cut by 4 bases, the J end by 0 bases, with 16 bases between. Per germline, CDR1 LGHNA and CDR2 YNFKEQ. The chain's CDR3 is CASSLFQGGDSNQPQHF. The CDR3 nucleotides read TGTGCCAGCAGCCTCTTTCAGGGAGGGGATAGCAATCAGCCCCAGCATTTT.

V gene TRBV7-8 combines with J gene TRBJ2-5; a possible D gene is TRBD2 (6 bases). V lost 3 bases, J lost 5 bases, and 16 bases lay in between. From germline, CDR1 is SGHVS and CDR2 FQNEAQ. The CDR3 is 15 amino acids. CDR3 sequence: CASSFRAGSQETQYF. As DNA, the CDR3 is TGTGCCAGCAGCTTTAGGGCGGGGAGTCAGGAGACCCAGTACTTC.

The V gene is TRBV20-1, the J gene TRBJ2-1; unclear D gene. V was clipped by 0 bases and J by 7 bases, with 4 bases between them. This CDR3 has 11 residues. CDR1 and CDR2 (germline): DFQATT, SNEGSKA (reference sequence). The CDR3 sequence: CSARDPNEQFF. For the CDR3, the DNA is TGCAGTGCTAGAGATCCTAATGAGCAGTTCTTC.

This clone was seen more than once but under ten times. The V call is TRBV6-5, the J call TRBJ2-5; TRBD2 matches 8 bases. Germline V lookup: CDR1 MNHEY, CDR2 SVGAGI. The V and J ends lost 6 bases and 9 bases, in that order; junction bases with no gene match: 9. This CDR3 has 13 residues. In DNA form, the CDR3 reads TGTGCCAGCAGACCGGGACTAGTAACGGCCCAGTACTTC. It yields the protein CASRPGLVTAQYF.

This clone was detected a few times. This chain joins TRBV11-1 and TRBJ1-2; 7 bases align to TRBD1. Per germline, CDR1 SGHAT and CDR2 FQDESV (reference sequence). V was pared by 6 bases and J by 6 bases, with 7 bases of the junction left unmatched. The CDR3 is 13 residues long. CDR3 coding DNA: TGTGCCAGCAGTTCACAGGGGTATCATGGCTACACCTTC. Protein: CASSSQGYHGYTF.

This clone was observed a single time. One junction end does not reproduce the germline sequence, and a read error may be involved. V is TRBV7-7 and J is TRBJ2-5; TRBD1 aligns across 7 bases. CDR1 and CDR2 from the germline V gene are SSHAT and FNYEAQ (reference sequence). There are 14 residues in the CDR3. The CDR3 spells CASSLAGGQETQYF. The CDR3 DNA sequence: TGTGCTAGCAGCTTAGCAGGGGGCCAAGAGACCCAGTACTTC.

To note about this clone: At one end, the junction sequence differs from germline, possibly due to a read error. At the DNA level, this CDR3 is encoded by other sequences in the same sample as well. The chain joins TRBV6-5 to TRBJ1-1; D may be TRBD1 (5 bases). This CDR3 contains 13 residues. Germline CDR1 reads MNHEY; CDR2 reads SVGAGI. CDR3 coding DNA: TGTGCCAGCAGCCCCGGCTGGGGCTCTGAGGCTTTCTTT. Its protein is CASSPGWGSEAFF.

The chain has TRBV7-9 and TRBJ1-2, with 10 positions matching TRBD1. V shed 5 bases and J 14 bases; nucleotides not matched to a gene: 14. CDR1 and CDR2 from the germline V gene are SEHNR and FQNEAQ (reference sequence). The CDR3 sequence is 14 residues long. CDR3 in amino acids: CASSALTGGLSLTF. CDR3 DNA sequence: TGTGCCAGCAGCGCTTTGACAGGGGGCCTCTCACTGACCTTC.

This chain links TRBV29-1 with TRBJ1-1; 7 bases match TRBD1. Trimming removed 7 bases from V and 4 bases from J; junction bases left unmatched: 9. The CDR3 loop spans 13 amino acids. The germline V gene encodes CDR1 SQVTM and CDR2 ANQGSEA. CDR3 DNA: TGCAGCGCTCGTACGCAGGGGGGCACTGAAGCTTTCTTT. Protein: CSARTQGGTEAFF.

V gene TRBV21-1 combines with J gene TRBJ1-5; TRBD1 is the table's D call, not checked against the DNA. TRBV21-1 is annotated as a pseudogene. This CDR3 comprises 14 residues. The CDR3 sequence: CASSEDRFNQPQHF. CDR3 DNA: TGTGCCAGCAGCGAAGACAGGTTCAATCAGCCCCAGCATTTT.

There are a few counts of this clone. V is TRBV2 and J is TRBJ1-2; 11 bases fit TRBD1. The CDR3 length is 16 residues. Germline V lookup: CDR1 SNHLY, CDR2 FYNNEI. With V trimmed by 2 bases and J by 4 bases, 6 bases remained unmatched. CDR3 sequence reads: CASSERGTGGGYGYTF. The CDR3, as DNA: TGTGCCAGCAGTGAAAGGGGGACAGGGGGTGGCTATGGCTACACCTTC.

The V call is TRBV5-4, the J call TRBJ2-5; 11 nucleotides align to TRBD2. The CDR3 covers 16 residues. Germline V gene data show CDR1 as SGHNT and CDR2 as YYREEE (reference sequence). V shed 0 bases, J shed 4 bases, and the junction held 5 bases outside the gene matches. As DNA, the CDR3 is TGTGCCAGCAGCTTGGCAACTAGCGGGGGCGGAGAGACCCAGTACTTC. As protein: CASSLATSGGGETQYF.